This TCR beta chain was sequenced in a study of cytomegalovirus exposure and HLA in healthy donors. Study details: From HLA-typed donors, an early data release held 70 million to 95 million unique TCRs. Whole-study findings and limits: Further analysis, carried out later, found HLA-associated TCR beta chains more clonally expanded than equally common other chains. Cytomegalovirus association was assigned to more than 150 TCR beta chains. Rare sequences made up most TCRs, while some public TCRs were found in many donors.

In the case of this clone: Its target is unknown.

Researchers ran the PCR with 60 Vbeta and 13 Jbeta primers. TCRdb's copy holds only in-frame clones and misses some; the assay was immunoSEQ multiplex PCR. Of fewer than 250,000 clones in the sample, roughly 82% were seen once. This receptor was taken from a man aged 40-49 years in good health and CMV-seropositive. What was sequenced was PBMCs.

The CDR3 protein is CASSRQWSEYEQYF. The CDR3 DNA reads as TGTGCCAGCAGCCGTCAGTGGAGTGAGTACGAGCAGTACTTC. This rearrangement joins TRBV5-6 to TRBJ2-7; D gene ambiguous. V lost 4 bases and J 4 bases, leaving 15 bases between the germline ends. The CDR3 runs 14 residues. CDR1 is SGHDT and CDR2 is YYEEEE in the germline V gene.